The present entry profiles one T cell receptor beta chain with its context. Its antigen is not known. These data are taken from a study of cytomegalovirus exposure and HLA in healthy donors. Study results and limitations: The investigators catalogued 150 to 200 TCR beta chains as cytomegalovirus-associated.

In the PCR, 60 Vbeta and 13 Jbeta primers were used. Some clones are missing from TCRdb's copy, which holds only in-frame ones; the method was immunoSEQ multiplex PCR. The sample holds over 200,000 clones, 77% seen once. Specimen: PBMCs. This receptor was identified in a woman aged 55-70 years in good health and CMV-seropositive.

CDR3 residues: CASSQGLAGVDTQYF. CDR3 nucleotide sequence: TGCGCCAGCAGCCAAGGGTTAGCGGGGGTGGATACGCAGTATTTT. The V gene is TRBV4-3, the J gene TRBJ2-3, with 9 bases that match TRBD2. The trim removed 1 base at V and 6 bases at J, leaving 5 bases unmatched. Germline CDR1 LGHNA, CDR2 YSLEER. The CDR3 spans 15 residues.